Presented here are 20 T cell receptor beta chains from one specimen sequenced in a study of cytomegalovirus exposure and HLA in healthy donors. A multiplex PCR was run with 60 Vbeta primers and 13 Jbeta primers. The table came from immunoSEQ multiplex PCR; TCRdb's copy has only in-frame clones and leaves some out. The data contain more than 45,000 clones, approximately 82% of them singletons. Sequenced material: PBMCs. All receptors come from a man aged 50 to 60 in good health and CMV-seronegative.

The J gene is TRBJ1-1, the V gene TRBV10-2, with TRBD1 matching 7 bases. The J segment lost 11 bases and the V segment lost 3 bases, leaving 9 bases of the junction unmatched. The germline CDR1 and CDR2 sequences are WSHSY and SAAADI. The CDR3 covers 13 residues. The CDR3 is CASSEVDRIVAFF. CDR3 sequence (DNA): TGCGCCAGCAGTGAAGTGGACAGGATCGTCGCTTTCTTT.

The rearrangement links TRBV6-1 to TRBJ1-6; D gene uncertain. V was clipped by 2 bases and J by 0 bases, with 5 bases between them. Germline values: CDR1 MNHNS, CDR2 SASEGT. This CDR3 region has 15 residues. Written as DNA, the CDR3 is TGTGCCAGCAGTGAAAGGAGCTCCTATAATTCACCCCTCCACTTT. Translating it yields CASSERSSYNSPLHF.

The chain carries TRBV19 and TRBJ2-3, with a weak D call TRBD2 (6 bases). The CDR3 has 13 residues. Germline lookup yields CDR1 LNHDA and CDR2 SQIVND (reference sequence). V dropped 9 bases and J dropped 3 bases, with 13 bases sitting between them. CDR3 DNA: TGTGCCAGCCGGGGGTTCGGGACAGATACGCAGTATTTT. Its protein is CASRGFGTDTQYF. The whole variable domain, filled in from reference TRBV19 and TRBJ2-3, reads DGGITQSPKYLFRKEGQNVTLSCEQNLNHDAMYWYRQDPGQGLRLIYYSQIVNDFQKGDIAEGYSVSREKKESFPLTVTSAQKNPTAFYLCASRGFGTDTQYFGPGTRLTVL.

The DNA for the CDR3 is TGCGCCAGCAGATCTGACCGGGACAGATTCAACGATGAGCAGTTCTTC. Its protein product is CASRSDRDRFNDEQFF. The chain carries TRBV5-1 and TRBJ2-1, with 7 bases matching TRBD1. After removal of 5 bases from V and 8 bases from J, the junction contained 16 bases not matched to a gene. The CDR3 loop spans 16 amino acids. Germline CDR1 and CDR2: SGHRS and YFSETQ. Full variable domain (remainder filled in from reference TRBV5-1 and TRBJ2-1): KAGVTQTPRYLIKTRGQQVTLSCSPISGHRSVSWYQQTPGQGLQFLFEYFSETQRNKGNFPGRFSGRQFSNSRSEMNVSTLELGDSALYLCASRSDRDRFNDEQFFGPGTRLTVL.

The chain joins TRBV7-8 to TRBJ1-4; D call uncertain. The CDR3 runs 15 residues. Germline V lookup: CDR1 SGHVS, CDR2 FQNEAQ. V was trimmed by 4 bases and J by 5 bases, leaving 14 bases between them. The CDR3 sequence: CASSSGGRNNEKLFF. The CDR3 region has the DNA TGTGCCAGCAGCTCTGGAGGACGGAACAATGAAAAACTGTTTTTT. The variable domain in full, with the rest retrieved from reference TRBV7-8 and TRBJ1-4, is GAGVSQSPRYKVAKRGQDVALRCDPISGHVSLFWYQQALGQGPEFLTYFQNEAQLDKSGLPSDRFFAERPEGSVSTLKIQRTQQEDSAVYLCASSSGGRNNEKLFFGSGTQLSVL.

The chain combines TRBV6-5 with TRBJ2-3; tentative D call: TRBD1 (6 bases). The germline V gene encodes CDR1 MNHEY and CDR2 SVGAGI. This CDR3 is 16 amino acids long. V was pared by 1 base and J by 0 bases, with 11 bases between. CDR3: CASSYFRGQSTDTQYF. The CDR3 region has the DNA TGTGCCAGCAGTTACTTCAGGGGCCAGAGCACAGATACGCAGTATTTT.

J is TRBJ1-4 and V is TRBV2; tentative D call: TRBD1 (6 bases). This CDR3 has 14 residues. Germline CDR1 SNHLY, CDR2 FYNNEI. V was trimmed by 6 bases and J by 5 bases, leaving 13 bases between them. CDR3 nucleotides: TGTGCCAGCAGCAGATTTACAGGGAATGAAAAACTGTTTTTT. Amino acids: CASSRFTGNEKLFF. The variable domain in full, with the rest retrieved from reference TRBV2 and TRBJ1-4, is EPEVTQTPSHQVTQMGQEVILRCVPISNHLYFYWYRQILGQKVEFLVSFYNNEISEKSEIFDDQFSVERPDGSNFTLKIRSTKLEDSAMYFCASSRFTGNEKLFFGSGTQLSVL.

This sequence joins TRBV10-3 and TRBJ2-1; 7 bases line up with TRBD1. Germline-derived CDR1 and CDR2 are ENHRY and SYGVKD. Trimming cost V 3 bases and J 9 bases; bases outside gene matches: 11. The CDR3 runs 15 residues. CDR3 nucleotide sequence: TGTGCCATCAGTGACGAGGGGGCGCGTATACCTGAGCAGTTCTTC. This codes for CAISDEGARIPEQFF.

V usage is TRBV28 and J usage is TRBJ2-7; D is perhaps TRBD2 (7 bases). The V end lost 5 bases, the J end lost 2 bases, and 19 bases lay between the germline ends. The V gene's germline CDR1 is MDHEN and CDR2 SYDVKM. The CDR3 has 16 amino acids. For the CDR3, the DNA is TGTGCCAGCAGTCTAGAGGGGGGGCAGGCTACCTACGAGCAGTACTTC. Translated, it gives CASSLEGGQATYEQYF.

In its sample, this clone was seen once. This chain connects TRBV18 to TRBJ1-2; 9 nucleotides align to TRBD1. CDR3 size: 13 residues. J was trimmed by 6 bases and V by 7 bases; bases with no gene match: 6. Germline lookup yields CDR1 KGHSH and CDR2 LQKENI. In nucleotides, the CDR3 is TGTGCCAGCTTACGAGGACAGGGGAATGGCTACACCTTC. Its protein is CASLRGQGNGYTF.

The rearrangement joins TRBV11-2 to TRBJ1-6, with D possibly TRBD1 on 5 matching bases. This CDR3 is built from 16 residues. In germline, CDR1 is SGHAT, CDR2 FQNNGV. V gave up 6 bases and J gave up 3 bases, with 15 bases separating them. The CDR3 sequence: CASRGLRRGYNSPLHF. The CDR3, as DNA: TGTGCCAGCAGGGGTCTGAGGAGGGGCTATAATTCACCCCTCCACTTT.

About this clone: Mismatch with germline at one junction end may stem from a read error. V usage is TRBV28 and J usage is TRBJ1-2; possible D gene TRBD1, 5 bases. The CDR3 extends over 8 amino acids. The germline CDR1 and CDR2 sequences are MDHEN and SYDVKM. The CDR3 DNA sequence: TGCGCGACAGATGGCTACACCTTC. Its protein product is CATDGYTF.

The chain uses TRBV2 and TRBJ2-1; 7 bases are a match to TRBD1. This CDR3 comprises 19 residues. Trimming cost V 2 bases and J 6 bases; bases outside gene matches: 19. The germline V gene has CDR1 SNHLY and CDR2 FYNNEI. CDR3 coding DNA: TGTGCCAGCAGTGAACGGCAGGTTCCCTCGGACAGGCAGTCCAATGAGCAGTTCTTC. Translation: CASSERQVPSDRQSNEQFF.

The chain links TRBV2 to TRBJ2-7, with 7 bases lining up with TRBD1. Germline V gene data show CDR1 as SNHLY and CDR2 as FYNNEI. V was pared by 7 bases and J by 3 bases, with 9 bases of the junction left unmatched. This CDR3 has 14 amino acids. CDR3 residues: CASILTGTHYEQYF. The CDR3 bases are TGTGCCAGCATCCTGACAGGGACCCACTACGAGCAGTACTTC.

V is TRBV27 and J is TRBJ2-1; TRBD1 might be the D (5 bases). The length of the CDR3 is 13 residues. Germline CDR1 is MNHEY and CDR2 is SMNVEV (reference sequence). The ends were cut back, 0 bases at V and 7 bases at J, with 7 bases in the middle. The CDR3 nucleotides are TGTGCCAGCAGTTTATCCCGACAGAATGAGCAGTTCTTC. Protein sequence: CASSLSRQNEQFF.

V and J are TRBV28 and TRBJ1-6; 8 positions match TRBD1. Germline V gives CDR1 MDHEN, CDR2 SYDVKM. V lost 3 bases and J lost 2; bases outside the gene matches: 0. The CDR3 is made up of 15 amino acids. Here the CDR3 reads CASSLTGAYNSPLHF. For the CDR3, the DNA is TGTGCCAGCAGTTTGACAGGGGCCTATAATTCACCCCTCCACTTT.

This clone was found once. CDR3 DNA sequence: TGTGCCAGTAGTACACCGGGACAGCCCACAGATACGCAGTATTTT. Encoded protein: CASSTPGQPTDTQYF. V and J are TRBV19 and TRBJ2-3, with TRBD1 matching 7 bases. The length of the CDR3 is 15 residues. CDR1 and CDR2 from the germline V gene are LNHDA and SQIVND (reference sequence). The V gene end was trimmed by 4 bases and the J gene end by 2 bases; junction bases not matched to a gene: 6.

The V call is TRBV10-1, the J call TRBJ1-3; D ambiguous. Germline V gene lookup returns CDR1 WNHNN and CDR2 SYGVQD (reference sequence). The CDR3 extends over 14 amino acids. The CDR3 loop reads CATSRDLSGNTIYF. In DNA form, the CDR3 reads TGCGCTACATCCCGGGATCTCTCTGGAAACACCATATATTTT.

V usage is TRBV25-1 and J usage is TRBJ1-6; D is uncertain. The CDR3 runs to 12 residues. CDR1 is MGHDK, CDR2 SYGVNS, per germline. The V and J ends lost 8 bases and 4 bases respectively, with 6 bases between them. The CDR3 coding sequence is TGTGCCAGCGGGCAATATAATTCACCCCTCCACTTT. This codes for CASGQYNSPLHF.

The genes are TRBV10-3 and TRBJ1-2, with 8 positions matching TRBD1. The CDR3 runs to 15 residues. The V segment lost 4 bases and the J segment 7 bases; nucleotides outside the gene matches: 11. Germline V lookup: CDR1 ENHRY, CDR2 SYGVKD. The CDR3: CAISGGTGGPPGYTF. The CDR3 DNA is TGTGCCATCAGTGGGGGGACAGGCGGCCCGCCTGGCTACACCTTC.